The entry below describes one TCR beta chain. This record comes from a study of blood T cell repertoires in COVID-19. Only in-frame clones appear in the TCRdb table, and some are missing; sequencing was by immunoSEQ multiplex PCR. The repertoire has around 220,000 clones, about nine tenths of them found once; the top ten carry over 6%. V lost 5 bases, J lost 4 bases, and 15 bases lay in between. Germline assignment: CDR1 SQVTM and CDR2 ANQGSEA. The CDR3 contains 15 residues. This TCR derives from a woman aged 25 to 39 with acute COVID-19. This sequence joins TRBV29-1 and TRBJ2-6, with D possibly TRBD1 on 6 matching bases. Sequencing was performed on PBMCs or T cells enriched from blood (not recorded which). CDR3 protein: CSVLQGMWGANVLTF. The CDR3 DNA reads TGCAGCGTTCTACAGGGAATGTGGGGGGCCAACGTCCTGACTTTC.